The sequence of this T cell receptor beta chain was determined in a study of blood T cell repertoires in COVID-19. The overall study: The United States, Italy and Spain were the sources of the acute and convalescent COVID-19 samples. In each case, the material was cDNA or gDNA derived from T cells, B-cell-depleted T cells, or PBMCs.

Authors' methods: Estimation of nucleated cell counts was performed using reference gene primer amplification. Produced via immunoSEQ multiplex PCR; TCRdb's table is partial and in-frame only. V and J calls and clone size are as listed in that table; D and trimming were resolved from the DNA. The sample records about 200,000 clones, 88% being singletons. CDR1 and CDR2 from the germline V gene are SGDLS and YYNGEE. Germline trimming cut 4 bases from V and 6 bases from J; bases unmatched to any gene: 16. CDR3 length equals 19 residues. Sequences were obtained from peripheral blood. The source is a man aged 18 to 35 with active or convalescent COVID-19. The rearrangement uses TRBV9 and TRBJ2-1; 13 bases map to TRBD2. The CDR3 sequence: CASSHRLSGLAGVSNEQFF. The CDR3 DNA sequence: TGTGCCAGCAGCCACCGACTATCTGGACTAGCGGGAGTTTCCAATGAGCAGTTCTTC. The full variable domain, in which reference TRBV9 and TRBJ2-1 provide the parts outside the CDR3, is DSGVTQTPKHLITATGQRVTLRCSPRSGDLSVYWYQQSLDQGLQFLIQYYNGEERAKGNILERFSAQQFPDLHSELNLSSLELGDSALYFCASSHRLSGLAGVSNEQFFGPGTRLTVL.